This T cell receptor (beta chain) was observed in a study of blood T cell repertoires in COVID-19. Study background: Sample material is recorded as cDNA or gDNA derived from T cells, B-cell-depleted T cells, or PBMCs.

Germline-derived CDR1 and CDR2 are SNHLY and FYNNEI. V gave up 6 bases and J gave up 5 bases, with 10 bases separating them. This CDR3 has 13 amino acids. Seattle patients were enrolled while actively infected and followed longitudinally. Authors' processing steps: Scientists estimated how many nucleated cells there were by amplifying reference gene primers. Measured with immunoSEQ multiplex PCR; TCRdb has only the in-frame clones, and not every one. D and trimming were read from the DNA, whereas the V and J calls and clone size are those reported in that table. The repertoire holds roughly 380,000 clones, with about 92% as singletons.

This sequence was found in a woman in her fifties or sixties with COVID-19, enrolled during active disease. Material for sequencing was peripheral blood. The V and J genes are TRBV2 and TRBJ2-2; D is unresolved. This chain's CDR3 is CASRIAETGELFF. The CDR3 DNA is TGTGCCAGCAGGATTGCGGAAACCGGGGAGCTGTTTTTT.